The T cell receptor beta chain described here comes from a study of blood T cell repertoires in COVID-19. Study background: Sources were T cells, B-cell-depleted T cells, or PBMCs; the material itself was cDNA or gDNA.

In the authors' methods: Reference gene primers were amplified, and this amplification served to estimate nucleated cell counts. Profiled with immunoSEQ multiplex PCR; TCRdb holds only in-frame clones, not every one. V and J calls and clone size are given by that table; D and trimming were obtained from the DNA. Of about 110,000 clones listed, roughly 69% were seen once; the top ten hold roughly 6%. Germline trimming cut 3 bases from V and 13 bases from J; bases unmatched to any gene: 3. The CDR3 spans 12 residues. Sequencing input: peripheral blood. The receptor comes from a man older than 75 with acute or convalescent COVID-19. The rearrangement joins TRBV12-3 or TRBV12-4 to TRBJ2-2; 9 bases align to TRBD1. The CDR3: CASSLGTGRLFF. CDR3 sequence (DNA): TGTGCCAGCAGTTTGGGGACAGGGCGGCTGTTTTTT.